This T cell receptor beta chain was observed in a study of cytomegalovirus exposure and HLA in healthy donors. 13 Jbeta primers and 60 Vbeta primers were used for the PCR. Data came from immunoSEQ multiplex PCR; TCRdb stores just in-frame clones and leaves some out. The sample includes about 200,000 clones. The source of this sequence is a girl aged 2 to 9 in good health and CMV-seropositive. The specimen sequenced was PBMCs.

CDR3 nucleotide sequence: TGCGCCAGCAGCTCGGGGGGGGGACGAGAGACCCAGTACTTC. As protein: CASSSGGGRETQYF. This chain uses TRBV5-1 with TRBJ2-5; 8 bases are shared with TRBD2. The CDR3 is 14 residues long. After removal of 3 bases from V and 4 bases from J, the junction contained 5 bases not matched to a gene. CDR1 is SGHRS, CDR2 YFSETQ, per germline. The entire variable domain, with the rest obtained from reference TRBV5-1 and TRBJ2-5, is as follows: KAGVTQTPRYLIKTRGQQVTLSCSPISGHRSVSWYQQTPGQGLQFLFEYFSETQRNKGNFPGRFSGRQFSNSRSEMNVSTLELGDSALYLCASSSGGGRETQYFGPGTRLLVL.